Detailed here is one T cell receptor (beta chain). This entry comes from a study of cytomegalovirus exposure and HLA in healthy donors. Using immunoSEQ multiplex PCR, the repertoire was profiled, and TCRdb retains in-frame clones only, with some absent. The sample yields about 180,000 clones, about nine tenths seen once. With V trimmed by 4 bases and J by 6 bases, 9 bases remained unmatched. This CDR3 spans 14 amino acids. Germline CDR1 reads SGHNT; CDR2 reads YYREEE (reference sequence). The chain has TRBV5-4 and TRBJ1-1; 7 bases match TRBD1. The clonotype comes from a man between 18 and 29 years old in good health and CMV-seropositive. The sample comprised PBMCs. CDR3 region: CASSLQGFRSEAFF. The CDR3 DNA follows: TGTGCCAGCAGCCTACAGGGGTTTAGGTCTGAAGCTTTCTTT.